This TCR beta chain was sequenced in a study of T cell repertoires in cytomegalovirus infection (dated by TCRdb to the late 2010s). Looking at the study overall: The peptide stimulations were aimed at well-studied HLA-B-restricted epitopes as well as recently identified HLA-C-restricted CMV epitopes, whose presentation resists viral immunomodulation. The HLA type of each donor mattered for the analysis, because public TCR beta signatures pointed to carriage of CMV infection along with the matching HLA type. Broader findings and caveats from the paper: Cumulative frequency of public TCR beta family members discriminated carriers of CMV infection plus the relevant HLA type in this cohort and an independent roughly 330-donor cohort. The ex vivo response was dominated by HLA-C-restricted CMV-specific TCR beta clonotypes, which also provided the single most frequent clonotype in two of eight donors.

The treatment or condition label, read with the paper, signifies: in vitro stimulation with specific CMV peptide epitopes to enrich CMV-specific T cells. As to this clonotype: Its antigen has not been determined. No qualities accompany the bases; no much larger clone lies one base away.

The trim is 3 bases for V and 2 bases for J, with a gap of 9 bases between the germline ends. From a lookup of the germline V gene (reference sequence), CDR1 and CDR2 are MNHEY and SMNVEV. The CDR3 measures 14 amino acids from cysteine to phenylalanine. Only the CDR3 DNA stays, 42 bases, in frame from base 1. The sample was run on an Illumina HiSeq 1500. The raw public reads went through TCRdb reprocessing: fastp at Q25, MiXCR clone calling, in-frame beta chains kept. Rows matching on CDR3 protein sequence are summarized as one entry with the most common DNA and genes. Present in this sample are 600,000 to 700,000 distinct CDR3 sequences, roughly a third of which were seen just once. The biggest ten clones account for about 20% of the sample.

This receptor was taken from a human donor in good health (CMV status not recorded). Some clones in this sample may be carry-over from other donors' samples. Material: cultured PBMCs, obtained from culture after CMV antigen stimulation. Here the chain combines TRBV27 and TRBJ2-3; there is no confident call for the D gene. The nucleotides are TGTGCCAGCAGTTTCTCCACTATCACAGATACGCAGTATTTT. It translates to CASSFSTITDTQYF.